Only one count was recorded for the clone carrying this T cell receptor beta chain. The data originate from a study of blood T cell repertoires in COVID-19. Trimming pared 5 bases from V and 6 bases from J, leaving 22 bases between. Germline CDR1 reads SGHTA; CDR2 reads FQGNSA. The CDR3 extends over 16 amino acids. Profiled with immunoSEQ multiplex PCR; TCRdb holds only in-frame clones, not every one. The sample consists of 150,000 or so clones, about 85% of them appearing once. The sequenced material came from peripheral blood. The V call is TRBV7-2, the J call TRBJ1-2; D is ambiguous. The clonotype was recovered from a man in his 60s with COVID-19, enrolled during active disease. CDR3 in DNA: TGTGCCAGCAGCCCCGACGGTGGAAATGTAGCTAATGGCTACACCTTC. Amino acid sequence: CASSPDGGNVANGYTF.